Described below is a single T cell receptor beta chain sequence and its context. Profiling relied on immunoSEQ multiplex PCR, and the TCRdb table lists in-frame clones only, not all of them. The sample yields approximately 140,000 clones, 84% seen once. The data were obtained in a study of blood T cell repertoires in COVID-19. Across the whole study: Italy, Spain and the United States were the sources of the convalescent and acute COVID-19 samples.

Germline V gene sequence: CDR1 SEHNR, CDR2 FQNEAQ (reference sequence). CDR3 length: 16 residues. J lost 0 bases, V lost 5 bases, and 6 bases had no gene match. The sequence came from a woman in her forties or fifties who had been exposed to COVID-19. The specimen sequenced was PBMCs or T cells enriched from blood (not recorded which). J is TRBJ2-3 and V is TRBV7-9, with 9 bases identical to TRBD1. The CDR3: CASSLLGQGSTDTQYF. The CDR3, as DNA: TGTGCCAGCAGCCTTTTGGGACAGGGAAGCACAGATACGCAGTATTTT.